This is a list of T cell receptor beta chains from one sample in a study of T cells after yellow fever vaccination. A single record per CDR3 protein comes from TCRdb applying MiXCR to the 5' RACE reads. Of 300,000 to 350,000 distinct CDR3 sequences listed, around 4.4% are singletons. Here the sequenced sample was PBMCs, taken 15 days after the yellow fever booster vaccination. The source of these receptors is a young man who received the YFV17D yellow fever vaccine. The CDR3 runs from the conserved cysteine through the conserved F or W. A D gene is named only where the DNA matches it firmly. Expanded clones get a size class; other rows say once, few or many, or leave the size out.

size: few; V: TRBV27; D: .; J: TRBJ1-2; DNA: TGTGCCAGCAGTTCTAATTCTAACTATGGCTACACCTTC; CDR3: CASSSNSNYGYTF
size: few; V: TRBV27; D: TRBD2; J: TRBJ2-3; DNA: TGTGCCAGCAGCGATCGGACTAGCGGGGCTGTAGATACGCGGTATTTT; CDR3: CASSDRTSGAVDTRYF
size: many; V: TRBV12-3/TRBV12-4; D: .; J: TRBJ2-1; DNA: TGTGCCAGCAGTTCAGGACCCAGGGCACCGTTCTTC; CDR3: CASSSGPRAPFF
size: many; V: TRBV30; D: .; J: TRBJ1-2; DNA: TGTGCCTGGAGTGACACAACAGGCTATGGCTACACCTTC; CDR3: CAWSDTTGYGYTF
size: many; V: TRBV7-9; D: .; J: TRBJ2-7; DNA: TGTGCCAGCAGCTGGGGTAGGGCCTACGAGCAGTACTTC; CDR3: CASSWGRAYEQYF
size: many; V: TRBV5-5; D: .; J: TRBJ2-5; DNA: TGTGCCAGCAGCTTGGAAGGTCTGCAGGAGACCCAGTACTTC; CDR3: CASSLEGLQETQYF
size: many; V: TRBV20-1; D: .; J: TRBJ1-1; DNA: TGCAGTGCTAGCCAGGGGAACACTGAAGCTTTCTTT; CDR3: CSASQGNTEAFF
size: many; V: TRBV15; D: .; J: TRBJ1-3; DNA: TGTGCCACCAGCAGAAACAGACCCTCTGGAAACACCATATATTTT; CDR3: CATSRNRPSGNTIYF
size: many; V: TRBV19; D: .; J: TRBJ1-1; DNA: TGTGCCAGTAGTCTCCGGAACGGGGAAGCTTTCTTT; CDR3: CASSLRNGEAFF
size: .; V: TRBV10-2; D: .; J: TRBJ2-3; DNA: TGCGCCAGCAGTCAGGGACGGAGCACAGATACGCAGTATTTT; CDR3: CASSQGRSTDTQYF
size: many; V: TRBV30; D: .; J: TRBJ1-3; DNA: TGTGCCTGGAGTCAAGGACACATCTCTGGAAACACCATATATTTT; CDR3: CAWSQGHISGNTIYF
size: few; V: TRBV5-1; D: TRBD1; J: TRBJ2-7; DNA: TGCGCCAGTACAAGACAGGGGGGGTCGGGCGAGCAGTACTTC; CDR3: CASTRQGGSGEQYF
size: few; V: TRBV7-2; D: .; J: TRBJ1-1; DNA: TGTGCCAGCAGTTCCGGACGGGCCGATGAAGCTTTCTTT; CDR3: CASSSGRADEAFF
size: many; V: TRBV5-1; D: .; J: TRBJ2-7; DNA: TGCGCCAGCAGCTTGGTCCGGATGTCCTACGAGCAGTACTTC; CDR3: CASSLVRMSYEQYF
size: few; V: TRBV29-1; D: .; J: TRBJ2-3; DNA: TGCAGCGTTATTTACAGGGCGGGAGGCACAGATACGCAGTATTTT; CDR3: CSVIYRAGGTDTQYF
size: few; V: TRBV4-1; D: .; J: TRBJ2-7; DNA: TGCGCCAGCAGCCCTCGAGAGGGGCGCTACGAGCAGTACTTC; CDR3: CASSPREGRYEQYF
size: many; V: TRBV30; D: .; J: TRBJ1-5; DNA: TGTGCCTGGAACTCCGGGGTGGCGGGGCAGCCCCAGCATTTT; CDR3: CAWNSGVAGQPQHF
size: few; V: TRBV9; D: TRBD1; J: TRBJ1-1; DNA: TGTGCCAGCAGCGTAGGAAGGACAGGGGCTAACACTGAAGCTTTCTTT; CDR3: CASSVGRTGANTEAFF
size: many; V: TRBV12-3/TRBV12-4; D: TRBD2; J: TRBJ2-1; DNA: TGTGCCAGCAGGGGGCTGGCGGGGGGATACAATGAGCAGTTCTTC; CDR3: CASRGLAGGYNEQFF
size: many; V: TRBV7-6; D: TRBD2; J: TRBJ2-2; DNA: TGTGCCAGCAGGGCCGGGACTAGATCCGGCGGGGAGCTGTTTTTT; CDR3: CASRAGTRSGGELFF
size: .; V: TRBV20-1; D: .; J: TRBJ2-5; DNA: TGCAGTGCCCCGGGCCTCGAAGAGACCCAGTACTTC; CDR3: CSAPGLEETQYF
size: many; V: TRBV4-3; D: .; J: TRBJ1-2; DNA: TGCGCCAGCAGCCAAGCTCTGGCTCAGGGTACATATGGCTACACCTTC; CDR3: CASSQALAQGTYGYTF
size: .; V: TRBV20-1; D: TRBD1; J: TRBJ1-2; DNA: TGCAGTGCTAGAGACACAGGGGGCCTCTCCGGCTACACCTTC; CDR3: CSARDTGGLSGYTF
size: few; V: TRBV24-1; D: TRBD2; J: TRBJ2-1; DNA: TGTGCCACCCGTTTAGCGGGGGACGCAAATGAGCAGTTCTTC; CDR3: CATRLAGDANEQFF
size: few; V: TRBV21-1; D: .; J: TRBJ2-4; DNA: TGTGCCAGCAGGGACAGGGGGCATGACATTCAGTACTTC; CDR3: CASRDRGHDIQYF
size: many; V: TRBV29-1; D: .; J: TRBJ1-1; DNA: TGCAGCGTTGGCCCGGGAAGAGGTGAAGCTTTCTTT; CDR3: CSVGPGRGEAFF
size: many; V: TRBV11-2; D: .; J: TRBJ2-5; DNA: TGTGCCAGCAGCTCCAACCTTGAGACCCAGTACTTC; CDR3: CASSSNLETQYF
size: few; V: TRBV7-9; D: .; J: TRBJ2-3; DNA: TGTGCCAGCAGCTTCTCGGCTAGCCACACAGATACGCAGTATTTT; CDR3: CASSFSASHTDTQYF
size: many; V: TRBV7-9; D: TRBD1; J: TRBJ1-2; DNA: TGTGCCAGCAGCCCGACAGGGAATGGCTACACCTTC; CDR3: CASSPTGNGYTF
size: few; V: TRBV7-2; D: .; J: TRBJ2-3; DNA: TGTGCCAGCAGCTTTTTCCTTGCCACAGATACGCAGTATTTT; CDR3: CASSFFLATDTQYF
size: few; V: TRBV29-1; D: TRBD2; J: TRBJ2-2; DNA: TGCAGCGTTTACTTCGGGACTAGTGACACCGGGGAGCTGTTTTTT; CDR3: CSVYFGTSDTGELFF
size: few; V: TRBV30; D: .; J: TRBJ2-3; DNA: TGTGCCTGGAATTCGAACGGGGCAGATACGCAGTATTTT; CDR3: CAWNSNGADTQYF
size: many; V: TRBV7-9; D: TRBD2; J: TRBJ2-1; DNA: TGTGCCAGCAGCTTAGCACTAGCGGGTTCCTACAATGAGCAGTTCTTC; CDR3: CASSLALAGSYNEQFF
size: few; V: TRBV4-3; D: .; J: TRBJ1-3; DNA: TGCGCCAGCAGCCAAGATCATCACGGCGATGCCACCATATATTTT; CDR3: CASSQDHHGDATIYF
size: few; V: TRBV7-2; D: .; J: TRBJ1-3; DNA: TGTGCCAGCAGCTTAGGTTGGGGAAACACCATATATTTT; CDR3: CASSLGWGNTIYF
size: many; V: TRBV28; D: .; J: TRBJ1-1; DNA: TGTGCCAGCAGTACCCTGGGGGAGGTTAGAGCTTTCTTT; CDR3: CASSTLGEVRAFF
size: few; V: TRBV5-1; D: .; J: TRBJ2-3; DNA: TGCGCCAGCAGCCCCTACCGGGGGAGCACAGATACGCAGTATTTT; CDR3: CASSPYRGSTDTQYF
size: many; V: TRBV12-3/TRBV12-4; D: .; J: TRBJ1-5; DNA: TGTGCCAGCAGTTTAGGGGCCGGTATGGGCAATCAGCCCCAGCATTTT; CDR3: CASSLGAGMGNQPQHF
size: .; V: TRBV5-1; D: .; J: TRBJ2-3; DNA: TGCGCCAGCAGCTTGCCAGGGTCGGCAGATACGCAGTATTTT; CDR3: CASSLPGSADTQYF
size: many; V: TRBV12-5; D: TRBD2; J: TRBJ2-2; DNA: TGTGCTAGTGGTTTGGGTAGCGGGGGGCCCGCCGGGGAGCTGTTTTTT; CDR3: CASGLGSGGPAGELFF
size: many; V: TRBV5-1; D: .; J: TRBJ1-4; DNA: TGCGCCAGCAGCTTAGAGGGGCCAGTTGAAAAACTGTTTTTT; CDR3: CASSLEGPVEKLFF
size: many; V: TRBV5-1; D: TRBD1; J: TRBJ1-3; DNA: TGCGCCAGCAGCTTGGACAGGGGAGCCGGAAACACCATATATTTT; CDR3: CASSLDRGAGNTIYF
size: .; V: TRBV5-1; D: .; J: TRBJ2-1; DNA: TGCGCCAGCAGCTCGACAGTGGCCCGGGGTATACATGAGCAGTTCTTC; CDR3: CASSSTVARGIHEQFF
size: many; V: TRBV7-9; D: TRBD2; J: TRBJ2-5; DNA: TGTGCCAGCAGCCTTGGGGGGGACTCACTGAGGACCCAGTACTTC; CDR3: CASSLGGDSLRTQYF
size: .; V: TRBV5-4; D: TRBD2; J: TRBJ2-2; DNA: TGTGCCAGCAGCTTGGCACCCCTTCGGGGGGGGGCCACCGGGGAGCTGTTTTTT; CDR3: CASSLAPLRGGATGELFF
size: few; V: TRBV7-2; D: TRBD1; J: TRBJ1-6; DNA: TGTGCCAGCAGCCGGTGGTCCCAGGGACAGGGGAGCTCCTATAATTCACCCCTCCACTTT; CDR3: CASSRWSQGQGSSYNSPLHF
size: many; V: TRBV5-1; D: .; J: TRBJ2-5; DNA: TGCGCCAGCAGCACTAACCGGGACTACCAAGAGACCCAGTACTTC; CDR3: CASSTNRDYQETQYF